The TCR beta chain under discussion was sequenced for a study of Graves' ophthalmopathy and Graves' hyperthyroidism. Findings and caveats of the study: Thyroid clonotypes that were expanded above 0.001 frequency mostly also appeared in blood. For separating ophthalmopathy from stable hyperthyroidism, a 13-signature model gave approximately 90% sensitivity and 65% to 82% specificity.

With a duration under 3 months, ophthalmopathy in the donors showed moderate-to-severe activity, CAS ≥3 and NOSPECS ≥4. Orbital computed tomography and thyroid ultrasound, along with TRAb, serum thyroxine and clinical symptoms, underpinned diagnosis. Germline-derived CDR1 and CDR2 are SNHLY and FYNNEI. The CDR3 length is 13 residues. Losses at the gene ends were 7 bases for V and 9 bases for J; bases not matched to a gene: 5. Transcripts of RNA were the source for amplifying TCR beta CDR3 regions. An opening RT-PCR round employed HTBI primers and preceded a second-round multiplex PCR. TCRdb analysed the multiplex PCR reads with MiXCR anew, one entry per CDR3 protein. This sample carries about 660,000 distinct CDR3 sequences, roughly 41% of them seen once, and the ten largest clones take under 3.5%. On this clonotype: What it binds is not known.

This rearrangement joins TRBV2 to TRBJ1-6, with 8 bases lining up with TRBD1. The TCR sequence derives from an adult man with Graves' ophthalmopathy. The source material was peripheral blood. The CDR3: CASNGQGRSPLHF. DNA of the CDR3: TGTGCCAGCAACGGACAGGGCCGTTCACCCCTCCACTTT.